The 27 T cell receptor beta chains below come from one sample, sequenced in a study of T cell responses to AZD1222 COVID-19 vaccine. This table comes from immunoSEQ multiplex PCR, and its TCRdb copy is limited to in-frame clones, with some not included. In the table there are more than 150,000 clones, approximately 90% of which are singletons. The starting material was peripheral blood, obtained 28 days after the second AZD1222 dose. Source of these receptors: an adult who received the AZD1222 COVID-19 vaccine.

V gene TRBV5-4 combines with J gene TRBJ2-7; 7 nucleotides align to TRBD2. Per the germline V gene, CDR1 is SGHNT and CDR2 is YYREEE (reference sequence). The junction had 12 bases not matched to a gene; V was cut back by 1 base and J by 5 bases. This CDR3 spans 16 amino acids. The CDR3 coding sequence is TGTGCCAGCAGCTTGATCGTGATGGGCGGGAGAGACGAGCAGTACTTC. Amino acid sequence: CASSLIVMGGRDEQYF.

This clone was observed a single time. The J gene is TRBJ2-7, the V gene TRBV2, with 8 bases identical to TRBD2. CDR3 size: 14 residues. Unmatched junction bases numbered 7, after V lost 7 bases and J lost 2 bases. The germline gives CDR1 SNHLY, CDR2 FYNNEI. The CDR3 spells CASTGLEGPYEQYF. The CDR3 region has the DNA TGTGCCAGCACGGGACTAGAGGGTCCCTACGAGCAGTACTTC. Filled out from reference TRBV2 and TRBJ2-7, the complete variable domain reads EPEVTQTPSHQVTQMGQEVILRCVPISNHLYFYWYRQILGQKVEFLVSFYNNEISEKSEIFDDQFSVERPDGSNFTLKIRSTKLEDSAMYFCASTGLEGPYEQYFGPGTRLTVT.

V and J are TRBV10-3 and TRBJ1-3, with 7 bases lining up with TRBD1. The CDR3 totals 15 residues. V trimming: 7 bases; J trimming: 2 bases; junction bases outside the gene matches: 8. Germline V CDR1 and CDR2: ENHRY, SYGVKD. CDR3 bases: TGTGCCATCAAGCAACAACAGGGGCCTGGAAACACCATATATTTT. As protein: CAIKQQQGPGNTIYF.

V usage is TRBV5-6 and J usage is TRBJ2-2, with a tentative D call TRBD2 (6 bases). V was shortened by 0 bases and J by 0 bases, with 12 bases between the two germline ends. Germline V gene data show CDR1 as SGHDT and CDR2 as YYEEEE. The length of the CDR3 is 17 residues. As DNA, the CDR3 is TGTGCCAGCAGCTTGGGGCCCGGGGGATCGAACACCGGGGAGCTGTTTTTT. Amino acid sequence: CASSLGPGGSNTGELFF. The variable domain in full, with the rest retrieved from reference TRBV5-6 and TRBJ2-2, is DAGVTQSPTHLIKTRGQQVTLRCSPKSGHDTVSWYQQALGQGPQFIFQYYEEEERQRGNFPDRFSGHQFPNYSSELNVNALLLGDSALYLCASSLGPGGSNTGELFFGEGSRLTVL.

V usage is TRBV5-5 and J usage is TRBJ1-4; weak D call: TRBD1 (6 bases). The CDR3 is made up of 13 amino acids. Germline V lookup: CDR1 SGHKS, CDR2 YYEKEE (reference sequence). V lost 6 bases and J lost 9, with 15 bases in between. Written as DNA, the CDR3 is TGTGCCAGCAACAGGGATGGGGTTAAAAAACTGTTTTTT. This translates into CASNRDGVKKLFF.

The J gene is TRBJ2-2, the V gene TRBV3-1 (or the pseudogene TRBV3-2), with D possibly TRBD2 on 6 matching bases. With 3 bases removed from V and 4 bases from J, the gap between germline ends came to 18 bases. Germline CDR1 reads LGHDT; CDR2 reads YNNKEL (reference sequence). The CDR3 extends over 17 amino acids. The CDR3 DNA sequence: TGTGCCAGCAGCCATTGTGGCGGGACGGCGTGCACCGGGGAGCTGTTTTTT. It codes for CASSHCGGTACTGELFF.

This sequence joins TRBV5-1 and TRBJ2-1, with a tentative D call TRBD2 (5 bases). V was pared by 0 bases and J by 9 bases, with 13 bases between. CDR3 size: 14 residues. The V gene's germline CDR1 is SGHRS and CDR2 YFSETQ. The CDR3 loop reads CASSLVRGSGEQFF. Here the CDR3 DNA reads TGCGCCAGCAGCTTGGTTAGAGGGTCAGGTGAGCAGTTCTTC. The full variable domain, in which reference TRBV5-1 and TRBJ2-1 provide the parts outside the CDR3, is KAGVTQTPRYLIKTRGQQVTLSCSPISGHRSVSWYQQTPGQGLQFLFEYFSETQRNKGNFPGRFSGRQFSNSRSEMNVSTLELGDSALYLCASSLVRGSGEQFFGPGTRLTVL.

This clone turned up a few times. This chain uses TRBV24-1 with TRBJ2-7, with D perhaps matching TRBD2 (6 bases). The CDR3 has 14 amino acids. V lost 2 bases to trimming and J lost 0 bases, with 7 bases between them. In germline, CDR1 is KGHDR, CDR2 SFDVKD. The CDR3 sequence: CATSDSGSSYEQYF. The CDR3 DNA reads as TGTGCCACCAGTGATTCCGGGAGCTCCTACGAGCAGTACTTC.

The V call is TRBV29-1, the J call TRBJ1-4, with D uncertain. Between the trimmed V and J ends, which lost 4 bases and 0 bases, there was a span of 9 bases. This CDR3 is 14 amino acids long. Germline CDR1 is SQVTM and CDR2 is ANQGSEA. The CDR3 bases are TGCAGCGTTGGGGCTAGAACAACTAATGAAAAACTGTTTTTT. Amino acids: CSVGARTTNEKLFF.

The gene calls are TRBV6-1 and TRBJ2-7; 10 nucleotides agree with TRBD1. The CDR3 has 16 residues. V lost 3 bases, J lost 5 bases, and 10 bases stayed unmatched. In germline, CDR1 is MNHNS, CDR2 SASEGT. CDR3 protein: CASSDMGTGERDEQYF. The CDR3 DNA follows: TGTGCCAGCAGTGACATGGGGACAGGGGAAAGAGACGAGCAGTACTTC.

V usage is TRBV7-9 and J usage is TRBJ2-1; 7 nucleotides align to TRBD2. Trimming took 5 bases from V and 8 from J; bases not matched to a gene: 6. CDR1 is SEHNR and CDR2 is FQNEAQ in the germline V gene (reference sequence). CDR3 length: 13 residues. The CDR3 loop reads CASSPGGWDEQFF. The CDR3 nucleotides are TGTGCCAGCAGCCCGGGGGGTTGGGATGAGCAGTTCTTC.

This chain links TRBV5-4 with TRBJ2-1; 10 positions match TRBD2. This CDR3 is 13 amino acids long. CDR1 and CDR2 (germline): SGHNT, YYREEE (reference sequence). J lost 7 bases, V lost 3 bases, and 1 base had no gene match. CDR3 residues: CASSSSGGNEQFF. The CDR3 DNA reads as TGTGCCAGCAGCTCTAGCGGGGGAAATGAGCAGTTCTTC.

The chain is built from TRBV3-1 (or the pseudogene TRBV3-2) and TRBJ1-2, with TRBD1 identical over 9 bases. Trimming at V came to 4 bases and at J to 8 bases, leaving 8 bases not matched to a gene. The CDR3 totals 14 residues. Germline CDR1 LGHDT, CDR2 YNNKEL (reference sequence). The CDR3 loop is CASSPKQGAYGYTF. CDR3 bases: TGTGCCAGCAGCCCGAAACAGGGGGCATACGGCTACACCTTC.

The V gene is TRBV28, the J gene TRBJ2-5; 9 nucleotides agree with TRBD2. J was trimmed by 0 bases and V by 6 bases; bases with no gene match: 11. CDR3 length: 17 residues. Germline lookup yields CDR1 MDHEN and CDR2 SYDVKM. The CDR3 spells CASRSDRLAVYQETQYF. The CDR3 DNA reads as TGTGCCAGCAGATCGGACCGACTAGCGGTGTACCAAGAGACCCAGTACTTC.

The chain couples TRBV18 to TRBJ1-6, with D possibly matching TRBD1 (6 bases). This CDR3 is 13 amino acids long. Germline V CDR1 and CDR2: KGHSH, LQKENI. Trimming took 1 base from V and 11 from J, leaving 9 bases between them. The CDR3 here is CASSPRQDTPLHF. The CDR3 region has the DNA TGTGCCAGCTCACCACGACAGGACACACCCCTCCACTTT.

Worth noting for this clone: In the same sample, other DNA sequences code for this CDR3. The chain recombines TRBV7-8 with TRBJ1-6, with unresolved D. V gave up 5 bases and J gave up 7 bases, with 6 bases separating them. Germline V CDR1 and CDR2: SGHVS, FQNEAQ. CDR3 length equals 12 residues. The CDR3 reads CASSQGNSPLHF. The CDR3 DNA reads TGTGCCAGCAGCCAAGGGAATTCACCCCTCCACTTT.

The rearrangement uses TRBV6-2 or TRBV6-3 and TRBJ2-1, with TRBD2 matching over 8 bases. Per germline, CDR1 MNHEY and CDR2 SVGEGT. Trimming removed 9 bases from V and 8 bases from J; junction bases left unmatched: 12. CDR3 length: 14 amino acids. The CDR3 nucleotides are TGTGCCAGTACCCCTCGCGGGAGGTTGGATGAGCAGTTCTTC. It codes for CASTPRGRLDEQFF.

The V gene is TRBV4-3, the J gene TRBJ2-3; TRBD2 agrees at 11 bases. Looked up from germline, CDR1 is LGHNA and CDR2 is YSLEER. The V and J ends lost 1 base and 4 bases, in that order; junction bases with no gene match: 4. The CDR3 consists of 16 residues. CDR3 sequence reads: CASSQGSGRAPDTQYF. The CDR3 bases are TGCGCCAGCAGCCAAGGTAGCGGGAGGGCCCCAGATACGCAGTATTTT.

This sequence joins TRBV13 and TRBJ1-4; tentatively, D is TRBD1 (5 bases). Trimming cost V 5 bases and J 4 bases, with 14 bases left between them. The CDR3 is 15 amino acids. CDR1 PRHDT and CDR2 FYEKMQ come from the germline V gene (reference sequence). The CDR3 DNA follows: TGTGCCAGCAGCGTCAGACAGCCCTATAATGAAAAACTGTTTTTT. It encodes CASSVRQPYNEKLFF. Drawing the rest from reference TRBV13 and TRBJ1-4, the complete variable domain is AAGVIQSPRHLIKEKRETATLKCYPIPRHDTVYWYQQGPGQDPQFLISFYEKMQSDKGSIPDRFSAQQFSDYHSELNMSSLELGDSALYFCASSVRQPYNEKLFFGSGTQLSVL.

The CDR3 here is CASSDTLAGQGAYSNQPQHF. The DNA of the CDR3 is TGTGCCAGCAGTGATACTCTGGCGGGACAGGGTGCTTATAGCAATCAGCCCCAGCATTTT. The V and J genes are TRBV27 and TRBJ1-5; 9 bases are a match to TRBD1. CDR3 length equals 20 residues. V lost 5 bases, J lost 0 bases, and 17 bases stayed unmatched. The germline gives CDR1 MNHEY, CDR2 SMNVEV (reference sequence).

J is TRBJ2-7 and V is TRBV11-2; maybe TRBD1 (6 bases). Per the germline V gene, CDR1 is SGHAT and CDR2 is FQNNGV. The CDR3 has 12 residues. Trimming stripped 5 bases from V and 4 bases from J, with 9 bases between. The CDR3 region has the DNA TGTGCCAGCAGCAGAGGGGGTTACGAGCAGTACTTC. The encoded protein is CASSRGGYEQYF.

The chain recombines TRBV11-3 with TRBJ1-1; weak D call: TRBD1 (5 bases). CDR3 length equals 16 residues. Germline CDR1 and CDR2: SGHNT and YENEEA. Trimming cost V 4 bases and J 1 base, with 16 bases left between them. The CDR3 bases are TGTGCCAGCAGCTCCGGTGGGGCAGGGAGGAACACTGAAGCTTTCTTT. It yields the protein CASSSGGAGRNTEAFF.

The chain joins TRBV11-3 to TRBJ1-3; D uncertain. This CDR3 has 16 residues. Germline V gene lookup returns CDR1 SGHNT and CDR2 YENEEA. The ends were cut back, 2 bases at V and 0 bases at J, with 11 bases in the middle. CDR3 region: CASSLMPGISGNTIYF. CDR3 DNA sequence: TGTGCCAGCAGCTTAATGCCGGGGATCTCTGGAAACACCATATATTTT.

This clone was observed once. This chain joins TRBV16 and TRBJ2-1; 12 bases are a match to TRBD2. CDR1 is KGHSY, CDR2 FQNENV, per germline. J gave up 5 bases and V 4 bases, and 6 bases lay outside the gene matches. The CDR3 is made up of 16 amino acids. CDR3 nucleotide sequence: TGTGCCAGCAGCCCTCTCGGACTAGCGGGAAACAATGAGCAGTTCTTC. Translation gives CASSPLGLAGNNEQFF.

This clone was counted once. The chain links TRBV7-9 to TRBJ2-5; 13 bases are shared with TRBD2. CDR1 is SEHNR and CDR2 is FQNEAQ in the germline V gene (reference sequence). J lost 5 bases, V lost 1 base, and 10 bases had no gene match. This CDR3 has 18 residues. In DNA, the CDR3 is TGTGCCAGCAGCTTAGGGACTAGCGGGAGTTTTTGGGTCGAGACCCAGTACTTC. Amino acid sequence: CASSLGTSGSFWVETQYF.

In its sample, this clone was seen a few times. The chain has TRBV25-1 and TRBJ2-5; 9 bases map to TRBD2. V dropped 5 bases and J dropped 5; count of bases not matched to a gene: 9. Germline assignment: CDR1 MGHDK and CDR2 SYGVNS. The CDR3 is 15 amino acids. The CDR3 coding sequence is TGTGCCAGCAGTCCCCAAGCGGGAGGCACGGAGACCCAGTACTTC. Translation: CASSPQAGGTETQYF.

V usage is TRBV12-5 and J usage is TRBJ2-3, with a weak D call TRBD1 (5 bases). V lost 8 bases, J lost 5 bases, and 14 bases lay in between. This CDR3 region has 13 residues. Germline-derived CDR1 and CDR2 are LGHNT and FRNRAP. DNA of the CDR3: TGTGCTAGTAGGGTCACAGGAGTAGATACGCAGTATTTT. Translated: CASRVTGVDTQYF.